Sequencing of this T cell receptor (beta chain) was carried out in a study of T cell changes during pregnancy in multiple sclerosis. Generated by immunoSEQ multiplex PCR, the TCRdb table keeps only in-frame clones and is missing some. Of under 95,000 clones in the sample, just over 90% are singletons; the top ten hold about 0.8%. The germline V gene encodes CDR1 SNHLY and CDR2 FYNNEI. V shed 7 bases and J shed 11 bases, with 11 bases lying between them. The CDR3 spans 10 residues. This chain joins TRBV2 and TRBJ2-5; perhaps TRBD2 as D (5 bases). This receptor was taken from a female donor in good health, enrolled as a control in a pregnancy study. Specimen: peripheral blood, collected in the second trimester of pregnancy. CDR3 residues: CASKAWEQYF. For the CDR3, the DNA is TGTGCCAGCAAAGCGTGGGAGCAGTACTTC.